These 3 T cell receptor beta chains share one sample of origin, sequenced in a study of T-cell memory formation after mild COVID-19. TCRdb fed the 5' RACE reads into MiXCR, producing one record per CDR3 protein. This table has around 410,000 distinct CDR3 sequences, roughly a quarter appearing once. Specimen: PBMCs or a T cell subset sorted from them (not recorded which). These receptors were taken from an adult woman who had mild COVID-19 (a few samples of this study predate the infection). Cell type and time point are not known.

This clonotype has just a few counts. The chain joins TRBV28 to TRBJ2-7; 10 bases are a match to TRBD2. With V trimmed by 4 bases and J by 3 bases, 15 bases remained unmatched. CDR1 and CDR2 (germline): MDHEN, SYDVKM. The CDR3 covers 18 residues. CDR3 protein: CASSSQDYLAGVVYEQYF. As DNA, the CDR3 is TGTGCCAGCAGTTCCCAAGATTACCTAGCGGGAGTTGTCTACGAGCAGTACTTC. The full variable domain, with the rest looked up from reference TRBV28 and TRBJ2-7, is DVKVTQSSRYLVKRTGEKVFLECVQDMDHENMFWYRQDPGLGLRLIYFSYDVKMKEKGDIPEGYSVSREKKERFSLILESASTNQTSMYLCASSSQDYLAGVVYEQYFGPGTRLTVT.

This clonotype occurred many times. The chain carries TRBV4-3 and TRBJ1-4; 7 nucleotides align to TRBD1. Germline CDR1 is LGHNA and CDR2 is YSLEER. The CDR3 consists of 16 residues. V dropped 2 bases and J dropped 6; count of bases not matched to a gene: 9. The CDR3 DNA sequence: TGCGCCAGCAGCCAACAACAGCACAGGGGTGATGAAAAACTGTTTTTT. This gives the protein CASSQQQHRGDEKLFF.

This chain joins TRBV5-4 and TRBJ2-3; maybe TRBD1 (6 bases). This CDR3 is built from 14 residues. The germline V gene has CDR1 SGHNT and CDR2 YYREEE (reference sequence). V was clipped by 4 bases and J by 2 bases, with 11 bases between them. The CDR3 sequence is CASSRGQFTDTQYF. CDR3 DNA: TGTGCCAGCAGCCGAGGACAGTTCACAGATACGCAGTATTTT.